This TCR beta chain was captured in a study of T cell responses to AZD1222 COVID-19 vaccine. Overall study context: Second-dose intervals of approximately 4 or approximately 12 weeks were pooled. Findings and caveats of the study: Increases in Spike-specific TCR breadth and depth were seen after two AZD1222 doses.

The germline CDR1 and CDR2 sequences are MNHNS and SASEGT. Trimming took 0 bases from V and 5 from J, leaving 10 bases between them. The CDR3 sequence is 14 residues long. As to this clone: Its specificity is unknown.

Repertoires were generated with immunoSEQ multiplex PCR, while TCRdb's copy carries only in-frame clones and drops some. The sample yields some 140,000 clones, 91% seen once. The material was peripheral blood, obtained on day 0 of AZD1222 vaccination. The chain carries TRBV6-1 and TRBJ1-2; D is uncertain. The clonotype was recovered from an adult in good health. In DNA form, the CDR3 reads TGTGCCAGCAGTGAAGCTTTTCCTGATTATGGCTACACCTTC. Encoded protein: CASSEAFPDYGYTF.